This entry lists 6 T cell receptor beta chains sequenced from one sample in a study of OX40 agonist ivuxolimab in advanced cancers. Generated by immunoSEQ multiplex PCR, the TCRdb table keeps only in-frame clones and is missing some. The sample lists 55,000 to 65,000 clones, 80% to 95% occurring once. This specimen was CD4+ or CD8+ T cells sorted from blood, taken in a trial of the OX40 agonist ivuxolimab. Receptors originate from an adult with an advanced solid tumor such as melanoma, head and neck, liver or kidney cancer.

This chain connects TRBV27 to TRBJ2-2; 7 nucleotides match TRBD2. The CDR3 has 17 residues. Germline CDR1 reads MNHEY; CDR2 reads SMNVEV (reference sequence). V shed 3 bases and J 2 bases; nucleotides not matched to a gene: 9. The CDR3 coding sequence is TGTGCCAGCAGTTTCTCGGTCCTAGCGGTCAACACCGGGGAGCTGTTTTTT. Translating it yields CASSFSVLAVNTGELFF.

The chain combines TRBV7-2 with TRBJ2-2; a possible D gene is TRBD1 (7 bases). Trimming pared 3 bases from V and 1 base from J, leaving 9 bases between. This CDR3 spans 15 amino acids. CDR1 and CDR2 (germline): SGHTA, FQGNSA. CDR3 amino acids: CASSLRDRNTGELFF. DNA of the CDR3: TGTGCCAGCAGCTTGCGGGACAGGAACACCGGGGAGCTGTTTTTT.

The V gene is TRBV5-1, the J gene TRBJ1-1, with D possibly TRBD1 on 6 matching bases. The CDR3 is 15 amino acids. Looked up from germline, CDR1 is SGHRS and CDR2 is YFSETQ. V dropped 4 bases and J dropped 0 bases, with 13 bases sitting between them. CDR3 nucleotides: TGCGCCAGCAGCGGGGGACATCTCATGAACACTGAAGCTTTCTTT. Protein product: CASSGGHLMNTEAFF. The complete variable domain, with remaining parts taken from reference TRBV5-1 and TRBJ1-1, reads KAGVTQTPRYLIKTRGQQVTLSCSPISGHRSVSWYQQTPGQGLQFLFEYFSETQRNKGNFPGRFSGRQFSNSRSEMNVSTLELGDSALYLCASSGGHLMNTEAFFGQGTRLTVV.

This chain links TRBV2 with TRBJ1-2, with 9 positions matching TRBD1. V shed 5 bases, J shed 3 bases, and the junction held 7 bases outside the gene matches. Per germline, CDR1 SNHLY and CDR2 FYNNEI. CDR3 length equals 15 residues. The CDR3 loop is CASSRGQGTDYGYTF. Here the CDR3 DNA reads TGTGCCAGCAGTAGAGGACAGGGGACGGACTATGGCTACACCTTC.

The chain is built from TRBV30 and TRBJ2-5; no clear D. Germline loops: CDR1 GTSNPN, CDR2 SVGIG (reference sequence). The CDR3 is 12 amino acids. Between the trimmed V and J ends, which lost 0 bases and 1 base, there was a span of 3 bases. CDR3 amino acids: CAWSVAQETQYF. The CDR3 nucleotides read TGTGCCTGGAGTGTAGCCCAAGAGACCCAGTACTTC.

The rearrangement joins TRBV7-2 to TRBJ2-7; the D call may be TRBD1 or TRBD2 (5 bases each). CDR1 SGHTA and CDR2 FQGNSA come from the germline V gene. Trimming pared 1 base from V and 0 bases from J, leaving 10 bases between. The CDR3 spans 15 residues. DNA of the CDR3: TGTGCCAGCAGCTTAGAAGCAGGGAGCTCCTACGAGCAGTACTTC. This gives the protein CASSLEAGSSYEQYF.